The next 22 T cell receptor beta chains were all read from a single sample in a study of tissue T cells after allogeneic stem cell transplantation. Time point described: mouse harvest day 14 after allogeneic transplant. Tail vein injection delivered 10^7 T-cell-depleted bone marrow cells and 10^6 splenic CD5+ T cells. The method was immunoSEQ multiplex PCR; TCRdb's version includes in-frame clones alone and lacks a portion of them. In the table there are around 5,200 clones, 33% of which are singletons. The sequenced sample was skin. These receptors were obtained from a female BALB/c mouse given C57BL/6 T cells with graft-versus-host disease after an allogeneic hematopoietic cell transplant.

Within the sample, this clone is medium-sized. The gene names here belong to mouse. The CDR3 end falls 1 residue outside the read, so it is completed with the germline J gene. The rearrangement uses TRBV3 and TRBJ2-2; 9 bases are shared with TRBD2. J lost 1 base, V lost 5 bases, and 2 bases had no gene match. The germline V gene encodes CDR1 SNHLY and CDR2 FYNGKV (reference sequence). The CDR3 is made up of 15 amino acids. CDR3 bases read: TGTGCCAGCAGCCAGGGACTGGGAAACACCGGGCAGCTCTAC. Amino acids: CASSQGLGNTGQLY. The whole CDR3 is CASSQGLGNTGQLYF.

This clone has a handful of counts. Mouse germline and gene names are used. The CDR3 end is not reached by the read, which stops 1 residue before it; the germline J gene fills it in. The J gene is TRBJ2-7, the V gene TRBV3, with D hard to call. V lost 4 bases and J lost 7, with 5 bases in between. There are 10 residues in the CDR3. Germline CDR1 reads SNHLY; CDR2 reads FYNGKV (reference sequence). This chain's CDR3 is CASSWREQYF. The covered CDR3 bases are TGTGCCAGCAGCTGGAGGGAACAGTAC. Looking up the rest from reference TRBV3 and TRBJ2-7 gives the full variable domain: GPKVLQIPSHQIIDMGQMVTLNCDPVSNHLYFYWYKQILGQQMEFLVNFYNGKVMEKSKLFKDQFSVERPDGSYFTLKIQPTALEDSAVYFCASSWREQYFGPGTRLTVL.

The table lists this clone with a few counts. Mouse names are used for the genes. The read terminates 1 residue before the CDR3 end, so the remaining end is supplied by the germline J gene. The chain links TRBV26 to TRBJ1-1; 12 bases align to TRBD1. The V gene end was trimmed by 5 bases and the J gene end by 9 bases; junction bases not matched to a gene: 4. Germline loops: CDR1 KGHPV, CDR2 FQNQEV (reference sequence). The CDR3 is 13 residues long. CDR3 DNA, as far as it was read: TGTGCCAGCAGTACGGGACAGGGGGCGCAAGTCTTC. It encodes CASSTGQGAQVF. The whole CDR3 protein is CASSTGQGAQVFF.

For this clone: Gene labels here are mouse ones. From the germline J gene comes the end of the CDR3, since the read stops 1 residue before it. The rearrangement links TRBV26 to TRBJ2-4, with a tentative D call TRBD2 (7 bases). The CDR3 has 15 amino acids. CDR1 KGHPV and CDR2 FQNQEV come from the germline V gene (reference sequence). V was pared by 3 bases and J by 3 bases, with 13 bases between. The CDR3 loop reads CASSLSGGWQNTLYF. CDR3 DNA (partial): TGTGCCAGCAGTCTCTCGGGGGGCTGGCAAAACACCTTGTAC.

This clone was detected only a few times. Gene names denote mouse genes. Read sequence stops 1 residue before the CDR3 end, and the germline J gene provides the missing end. This chain joins TRBV3 and TRBJ2-1; D gene unclear. The CDR3 is 11 residues long. V was shortened by 3 bases and J by 5 bases, with 2 bases between the two germline ends. In germline, CDR1 is SNHLY, CDR2 FYNGKV (reference sequence). The CDR3 DNA, read in part, is TGTGCCAGCAGCTTTCATGCTGAGCAGTTC. Amino acid sequence: CASSFHAEQF. The entire CDR3 sequence reads CASSFHAEQFF.

On this clone itself: The genes and germline here are from mouse. The read gets to within 1 residue of the CDR3 end, and the germline J gene fills in the rest. The chain uses TRBV19 and TRBJ2-3; no firm D call. Germline CDR1 and CDR2: FNHDT and SITEND (reference sequence). Trimming stripped 0 bases from V and 1 base from J, with 6 bases between. CDR3 length equals 14 residues. The CDR3: CASSIGRGAETLYF. Incomplete CDR3 DNA: TGTGCCAGCAGTATAGGTAGGGGTGCAGAAACGCTGTAT. Supplemented by reference TRBV19 and TRBJ2-3, the full variable domain reads GGIITQTPKFLIGQEGQKLTLKCQQNFNHDTMYWYRQDSGKGLRLIYYSITENDLQKGDLSEGYDASREKKSSFSLTVTSAQKNEMAVFLCASSIGRGAETLYFGSGTRLTVL.

Points on this clone: All gene names here are mouse names. Sequencing ends 1 residue short of the CDR3 end; the germline J gene provides the rest. This chain links TRBV26 with TRBJ1-4; 7 nucleotides line up with TRBD1. V was pared by 4 bases and J by 3 bases, with 2 bases of the junction left unmatched. Germline values: CDR1 KGHPV, CDR2 FQNQEV (reference sequence). The CDR3 extends over 14 amino acids. The CDR3 loop reads CASSPRGTNERLFF. CDR3 DNA, as far as it was read: TGTGCCAGCAGTCCCAGGGGGACCAACGAAAGATTATTT.

Details on this clone: The gene symbols are mouse symbols. The CDR3 end is not reached by the read, which stops 1 residue before it; the germline J gene fills it in. The gene calls are TRBV26 and TRBJ1-1; 10 nucleotides line up with TRBD1. V was pared by 3 bases and J by 1 base, with 2 bases of the junction left unmatched. This CDR3 is 15 amino acids long. CDR1 and CDR2 (germline): KGHPV, FQNQEV (reference sequence). The part of the CDR3 DNA that was read is TGTGCCAGCAGTCTCCGGACAGGGGGAAACACAGAAGTCTTC. Protein: CASSLRTGGNTEVF. The whole CDR3 is CASSLRTGGNTEVFF. The whole variable domain, filled in from reference TRBV26 and TRBJ1-1, reads NSKVIQTPRYLVKGQGQKAKMRCIPEKGHPVVFWYQQNKNNEFKFLINFQNQEVLQQIDMTEKRFSAECPSNSPCSLEIQSSEAGDSALYLCASSLRTGGNTEVFFGKGTRLTVV.

Remarks on this clone: Sequence at one end of the junction differs from germline and may be a read error. The gene names given are mouse names. The CDR3 end is not reached by the read, which stops 1 residue before it; the germline J gene fills it in. The V and J genes are TRBV3 and TRBJ1-2; possible D gene TRBD1, 5 bases. CDR1 and CDR2 (germline): SNHLY, FYNGKV (reference sequence). The CDR3 totals 12 residues. The CDR3 region is CASSRQHSDYTF. The sequenced part of the CDR3 DNA is TGCGCCAGCAGCCGACAGCACTCCGACTACACC.

The sample holds a few counts of this clone. Germline and genes: mouse. The CDR3 end is not reached by the read, which stops 1 residue before it; the germline J gene fills it in. The chain has TRBV12-2 and TRBJ2-3; maybe TRBD2 (6 bases). Germline CDR1 is SGHLS and CDR2 is HYDKME. The length of the CDR3 is 13 residues. Trimming removed 2 bases at V and 2 bases at J, with 7 bases between. The CDR3 sequence: CASSPGLAETLYF. Incomplete CDR3 DNA: TGTGCCAGCTCTCCGGGACTTGCAGAAACGCTGTAT.

In its sample, this clone ranks as medium-sized. Gene names and germline match the mouse. The read is 1 residue too short to cover the CDR3 end, so that end is filled in from the germline J gene. The V and J genes are TRBV13-2 and TRBJ2-1; TRBD1 matches at 9 bases. With V trimmed by 5 bases and J by 3 bases, 0 bases remained unmatched. The germline CDR1 and CDR2 sequences are NNHNN and SYGAGS (reference sequence). CDR3 length: 13 residues. The CDR3 DNA, read in part, is TGTGCCAGCGGGACAGGGGGCTATGCTGAGCAGTTC. Amino acids: CASGTGGYAEQF. The full CDR3 protein reads CASGTGGYAEQFF.

This clone is labeled as medium-sized. Germline and genes: mouse. The CDR3 goes on 1 residue after the read ends, and that part is filled in from the germline J gene. The rearrangement joins TRBV26 to TRBJ1-4; no definite D call. Per germline, CDR1 KGHPV and CDR2 FQNQEV (reference sequence). V dropped 6 bases and J dropped 0 bases, with 5 bases sitting between them. The CDR3 has 13 amino acids. CDR3 protein: CASSTISNERLFF. The DNA read from the CDR3 is TGTGCCAGCAGCACAATTTCCAACGAAAGATTATTT.

The table lists this clone with a few counts. Just one base apart from a much larger clone, this may be a read error. Gene names are the mouse ones. The missing CDR3 end, 1 residue past where the read stops, is filled in from the germline J gene. This chain links TRBV26 with TRBJ2-7, with TRBD1 as a possible D gene (5 bases). Between the trimmed V and J ends, which lost 2 bases and 3 bases, there was a span of 5 bases. CDR1 is KGHPV, CDR2 FQNQEV, per germline (reference sequence). This CDR3 has 12 amino acids. CDR3 residues: CASSLDSYEQYF. CDR3 DNA, as far as it was read: TGTGCCAGCAGTCTGGACAGCTATGAACAGTAC.

This clone was observed a handful of times. Mouse gene names and germline throughout. Read data end 1 residue before the CDR3 end; the end is taken from the germline J gene. This sequence joins TRBV26 and TRBJ2-4; D gene uncertain. The CDR3 runs 13 residues. CDR1 is KGHPV, CDR2 FQNQEV, per germline (reference sequence). Trimming stripped 4 bases from V and 7 bases from J, with 12 bases between. Partial CDR3 DNA: TGTGCCAGCAGTCCTCCGGGGTCCGACACCTTGTAC. Its protein product is CASSPPGSDTLY. The whole CDR3 sequence is CASSPPGSDTLYF. Full variable domain (missing parts from reference TRBV26 and TRBJ2-4): NSKVIQTPRYLVKGQGQKAKMRCIPEKGHPVVFWYQQNKNNEFKFLINFQNQEVLQQIDMTEKRFSAECPSNSPCSLEIQSSEAGDSALYLCASSPPGSDTLYFGAGTRLSVL.

A remark on this clone: Gene and germline names: mouse. The CDR3 extends 1 residue past the end of the read, so its final part is completed from the germline J gene. The rearrangement uses TRBV15 and TRBJ1-3; D gene ambiguous. CDR3 length: 11 amino acids. Trimming removed 6 bases at V and 3 bases at J, with 3 bases between. CDR1 and CDR2 (germline): SGHND, FRSKSL. The sequenced CDR3 bases are TGTGCCAGCAGGGGTGGAAATACGCTCTAT. This sequence encodes CASRGGNTLY. The whole CDR3 protein reads CASRGGNTLYF.

With regard to this clone: Gene labels here are mouse ones. Read coverage stops 1 residue before the CDR3 terminus; the germline J gene supplies the remainder. The V gene is TRBV26, the J gene TRBJ2-4, with D possibly called TRBD1 or TRBD2 (5 bases each). The CDR3 consists of 14 residues. CDR1 KGHPV and CDR2 FQNQEV come from the germline V gene (reference sequence). The V end was cut by 5 bases, the J end by 0 bases, with 9 bases between. The covered CDR3 bases are TGTGCCAGCAGTGGGGGATCTAGTCAAAACACCTTGTAC. Residues: CASSGGSSQNTLY. The entire CDR3 is CASSGGSSQNTLYF.

A remark on this clone: These gene names are mouse names. The read ends 1 residue before the CDR3 terminus; that terminus is restored from the germline J gene. The J gene is TRBJ2-3, the V gene TRBV5; D is uncertain. The germline CDR1 and CDR2 sequences are LGHNA and YNLKQL (reference sequence). V was trimmed by 0 bases and J by 1 base, leaving 2 bases between them. The CDR3 is 13 residues long. The CDR3 loop reads CASSQEGAETLYF. The sequenced part of the CDR3 DNA is TGTGCCAGCAGCCAAGAAGGTGCAGAAACGCTGTAT.

By share of the sample, this clone is large (0.1 to 1%). Mouse gene names and germline throughout. The read gets to within 1 residue of the CDR3 end, and the germline J gene fills in the rest. J is TRBJ1-3 and V is TRBV26; no definite D call. Germline CDR1 reads KGHPV; CDR2 reads FQNQEV (reference sequence). The germline V and J ends were trimmed by 3 bases and 0 bases, with 3 bases remaining between them. The CDR3 loop spans 13 amino acids. The sequenced CDR3 bases are TGTGCCAGCAGTCTCCTTTCTGGAAATACGCTCTAT. Protein sequence: CASSLLSGNTLY. The complete CDR3 reads CASSLLSGNTLYF.

This clone was seen a few times. Gene names follow the mouse nomenclature. The read ends 1 residue before the CDR3 terminus; that terminus is restored from the germline J gene. This chain links TRBV15 with TRBJ2-3; D gene unclear. CDR3 size: 14 residues. The V end was cut by 1 base, the J end by 0 bases, with 5 bases between. Germline-derived CDR1 and CDR2 are SGHND and FRSKSL. The CDR3 here is CASSLGGSAETLYF. The CDR3 bases that were read are TGTGCCAGCAGTTTAGGGGGTAGTGCAGAAACGCTGTAT.

Turning to this clone: Here the gene names and germline are mouse. Read coverage stops 1 residue before the CDR3 terminus; the germline J gene supplies the remainder. The gene calls are TRBV1 and TRBJ1-5; D is ambiguous. There are 15 residues in the CDR3. V was trimmed by 0 bases and J by 0 bases, leaving 6 bases between them. Germline V lookup: CDR1 NSQYPW, CDR2 LRSPGD (reference sequence). The CDR3 bases that were read are TGCACCTGCAGTGCAGATGGCAATAACAACCAGGCTCCGCTT. This gives the protein CTCSADGNNNQAPL. The whole CDR3 protein reads CTCSADGNNNQAPLF.

This clone turned up a few times. Gene names are the mouse ones. The read stops 1 residue short of the end of the CDR3; the missing end is completed from the germline J gene. This chain connects TRBV3 to TRBJ2-3; D is uncertain. Trimming removed 4 bases at V and 0 bases at J, with 5 bases between. CDR1 SNHLY and CDR2 FYNGKV come from the germline V gene (reference sequence). The CDR3 runs 13 residues. The CDR3 DNA, read in part, is TGTGCCAGCAGCTCCGACAGTGCAGAAACGCTGTAT. Its translation is CASSSDSAETLY. The whole CDR3 reads CASSSDSAETLYF.

About this clone: Genes and germline are mouse. Read sequence stops 1 residue before the CDR3 end, and the germline J gene provides the missing end. The chain carries TRBV31 and TRBJ2-5; 7 bases line up with TRBD2. Germline V gene data show CDR1 as GKSSPN and CDR2 as SITVG. CDR3 length: 14 amino acids. V shed 0 bases and J 2 bases; nucleotides not matched to a gene: 2. The chain's CDR3 is CAWSLGGVQDTQYF. CDR3 bases read: TGTGCCTGGAGTCTGGGGGGGGTCCAAGACACCCAGTAC. The complete variable domain, with remaining parts taken from reference TRBV31 and TRBJ2-5, reads AQTIHQWPVAEIKAVGSPLSLGCTIKGKSSPNLYWYWQATGGTLQQLFYSITVGQVESVVQLNLSASRPKDDQFILSTEKLLLSHSGFYLCAWSLGGVQDTQYFGPGTRLLVL.